These 6 T cell receptor beta chains were sequenced from one sample in a study of cytomegalovirus exposure and HLA in healthy donors. Primers included in the PCR were 60 Vbeta and 13 Jbeta primers. Repertoires were generated with immunoSEQ multiplex PCR, while TCRdb's copy carries only in-frame clones and drops some. This sample has 150,000 to 200,000 clones, with under 80% found just once. The sequenced material came from PBMCs. The receptors come from a woman in her twenties or thirties in good health and CMV-seronegative.

This sequence joins TRBV29-1 and TRBJ1-1, with 7 bases matching TRBD1. Germline loops: CDR1 SQVTM, CDR2 ANQGSEA. The CDR3 has 13 amino acids. The J segment lost 2 bases and the V segment lost 6 bases, leaving 6 bases of the junction unmatched. The CDR3 DNA reads as TGCAGCGTCACCAGGACAGGCAACACTGAAGCTTTCTTT. Translated: CSVTRTGNTEAFF.

The rearrangement joins TRBV6-1 to TRBJ1-5; 8 nucleotides align to TRBD1. Germline values: CDR1 MNHNS, CDR2 SASEGT. The CDR3 has 15 residues. V trimming: 6 bases; J trimming: 0 bases; junction bases outside the gene matches: 4. CDR3 region: CASRRQGASNQPQHF. The CDR3 DNA reads TGTGCCAGCAGGAGGCAGGGGGCTAGCAATCAGCCCCAGCATTTT.

The chain carries TRBV6-1 and TRBJ1-2; no firm D call. The CDR3 contains 13 residues. Trimming left V 4 bases short and J 3 bases short, with 9 bases between. Germline assignment: CDR1 MNHNS and CDR2 SASEGT. The CDR3 DNA reads TGTGCCAGCAGTGTAAACAGAGACTATGGCTACACCTTC. Residues: CASSVNRDYGYTF.

The J gene is TRBJ1-5, the V gene TRBV5-8, with TRBD1 matching over 7 bases. The CDR3 length is 14 residues. Per the germline V gene, CDR1 is SGHTS and CDR2 is YDEGEE. V lost 4 bases, J lost 7 bases, and 8 bases stayed unmatched. Written as DNA, the CDR3 is TGTGCCAGCAGCCCGAGGAGGGGGCAGCAGCCCCAGCATTTT. As protein: CASSPRRGQQPQHF.

DNA for the CDR3: TGCGCCAGCAGCTCTCTAGGCGAGAACACTGAAGCTTTCTTT. It is translated as CASSSLGENTEAFF. The rearrangement joins TRBV5-1 to TRBJ1-1; no firm D call. This CDR3 is built from 14 residues. Germline V gene lookup returns CDR1 SGHRS and CDR2 YFSETQ. V was shortened by 3 bases and J by 1 base, with 10 bases between the two germline ends. The whole variable domain, remainder taken from reference TRBV5-1 and TRBJ1-1, is KAGVTQTPRYLIKTRGQQVTLSCSPISGHRSVSWYQQTPGQGLQFLFEYFSETQRNKGNFPGRFSGRQFSNSRSEMNVSTLELGDSALYLCASSSLGENTEAFFGQGTRLTVV.

The V gene is TRBV21-1, the J gene TRBJ2-6; no DNA check was done on the table's D call, TRBD1. TRBV21-1 is a listed pseudogene. The CDR3 length is 15 residues. The CDR3 region is CASSSRGRRANGLTF. The CDR3 bases are TGTGCCAGCAGCTCGAGGGGGCGAAGGGCCAACGGCCTGACTTTC.